The sequence of this T cell receptor beta chain was determined in a study of beta chain features in type 1 diabetes. Worth noting for this clone: Its matching antigen is unknown.

Every bit of the isolated RNA underwent reverse transcription, so sequencing read expressed TCRB transcripts. Data came from immunoSEQ multiplex PCR; TCRdb stores just in-frame clones and leaves some out. The profile shows 600,000 to 700,000 clones, about an eighth of them singletons. Per the germline V gene, CDR1 is SEHNR and CDR2 is FQNEAQ (reference sequence). V was clipped by 4 bases and J by 5 bases; unmatched bases: 11. The CDR3 is 16 amino acids. In total, each donor contributed a single heparinised blood draw that averaged approximately 120 mL. CD4+ naive, central memory, regulatory and stem cell-like memory cells were sorted via CD45RO/CCR7/CD25/CD127/CD95/CD27. Study-level results: Moderate yet significant TCRB CDR3 shortening was seen in Type 1 diabetes patients in all four CD4+ subsets.

The receptor was isolated from a man aged 18 to 30 with type 1 diabetes. Sequences were obtained from naive CD4+ T cells from blood. This rearrangement joins TRBV7-9 to TRBJ2-5; TRBD1 matches at 9 bases. CDR3 in DNA: TGTGCCAGCAGCTCCGGAGACAGGGGGGTGGTCGAGACCCAGTACTTC. It yields the protein CASSSGDRGVVETQYF.